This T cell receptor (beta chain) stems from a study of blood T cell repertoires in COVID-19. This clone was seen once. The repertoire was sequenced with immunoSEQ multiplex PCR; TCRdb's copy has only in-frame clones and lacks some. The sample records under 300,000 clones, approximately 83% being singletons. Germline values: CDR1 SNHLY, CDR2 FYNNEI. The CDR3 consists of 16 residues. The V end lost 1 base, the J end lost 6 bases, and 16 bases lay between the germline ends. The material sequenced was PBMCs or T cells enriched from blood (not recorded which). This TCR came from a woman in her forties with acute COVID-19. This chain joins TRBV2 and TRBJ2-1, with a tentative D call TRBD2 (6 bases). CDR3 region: CASSEEDGDFGNEQFF. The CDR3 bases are TGTGCCAGCAGTGAAGAGGACGGGGACTTCGGCAATGAGCAGTTCTTC.